This T cell receptor (beta chain) was profiled in a study of CD8+ T cells in alopecia areata. Findings and limits, study-wide: Higher clonality than in normal scalp was seen in lesional scalp, especially alopecia totalis/universalis. Sequences from scalp samples also cover resident alphabeta T cells of normal skin. Mice gave a clearer picture of TCR sharing than patients did, possibly for HLA-related reasons.

Researchers picked out CD4+ and CD8+ T cells from PBMCs by sorting. This clone was detected a few times. Its specificity is not known. Extracted from the samples, RNA was reverse transcribed into cDNA to serve as the sequencing template. Clones were read by immunoSEQ multiplex PCR, and TCRdb kept only the in-frame ones, dropping some. This table holds around 210,000 clones, about 61% found once. The CDR3 sequence is 13 residues long. Germline assignment: CDR1 SQVTM and CDR2 ANQGSEA. The germline V and J ends were trimmed by 7 bases and 3 bases, with 16 bases remaining between them. The rearrangement links TRBV29-1 to TRBJ2-7; possible D gene TRBD1, 6 bases. The receptor's source is a human donor in good health. Specimen: CD8+ T cells sorted from blood. The CDR3 spells CSAVGTFNYEQYF. As DNA, the CDR3 is TGCAGCGCCGTGGGGACATTCAACTACGAGCAGTACTTC.